This T cell receptor (beta chain) emerged from a study of sequential checkpoint blockade in melanoma. Across the study: Each arm's sequence ended with maintenance nivolumab.

Sample treatment: randomized to nivolumab then ipilimumab (arm A) or the reverse (arm B). Patients had received no earlier DNA-damaging chemotherapy. Sorted cells were live CD3+CD8+, lacking CD19 and CD56, from PBMCs. TCRdb keeps only in-frame clones here, not all; method: immunoSEQ multiplex PCR. The sample carries 15,000 to 20,000 clones, 80% recorded once. The receptor comes from a human donor with melanoma. The specimen comprised CD8+ T cells sorted from blood (inferred from file names), sampled from a patient given nivolumab and ipilimumab in sequence.

The CDR3 here is CASSVGSTGGDGYTF. Here the CDR3 DNA reads TGTGCCAGCAGCGTAGGGTCGACAGGGGGCGACGGCTACACCTTC. The chain employs TRBV9 and TRBJ1-2, with 10 positions matching TRBD1. This CDR3 has 15 amino acids. Germline values: CDR1 SGDLS, CDR2 YYNGEE. V shed 0 bases and J 8 bases; nucleotides not matched to a gene: 7.